These T cell receptor beta chains were read from a single sample in a study of shared clonotypes between healthy human individuals. TCRdb's table, derived via immunoSEQ multiplex PCR, lists solely in-frame clones and lacks some. The data contain approximately 500,000 clones, 78% of them singletons. Sequenced: PBMCs. The origin of the receptors is a woman between 40 and 50 years old in good health. Some clones in this sample may be carry-over from other donors' samples. CDR3s include the opening cysteine and the closing phenylalanine or tryptophan. A D gene is named only where the DNA matches it firmly. Part of the rows lack a size; the others show once, few, many or a class for expanded clones.

V gene	D gene	clone size	J gene	CDR3 length	CDR3 protein	CDR3 DNA
TRBV29-1	TRBD1	many	TRBJ1-2	12	CSAPQGASGYTF	TGCAGCGCTCCACAGGGGGCGTCTGGCTACACCTTC
TRBV5-1	NA	NA	TRBJ2-3	12	CASSPQGETQYF	TGCGCCAGCAGCCCCCAGGGAGAAACGCAGTATTTT
TRBV5-4	TRBD1	NA	TRBJ2-7	15	CASRPGTGSKNEQYF	TGTGCCAGCAGGCCCGGGACAGGGAGTAAGAACGAGCAGTACTTC
TRBV10-1	TRBD1	NA	TRBJ2-3	18	CASISGTGTRASTDTQYF	TGCGCCAGCATCTCCGGGACAGGGACAAGGGCAAGCACAGATACGCAGTATTTT
TRBV29-1	TRBD1	NA	TRBJ1-1	13	CSAGTATNTEAFF	TGCAGCGCCGGGACAGCAACGAACACTGAAGCTTTCTTT
TRBV2	NA	NA	TRBJ2-2	15	CASSEVSGSTGELFF	TGTGCCAGCAGTGAAGTTTCGGGTTCCACCGGGGAGCTGTTTTTT
TRBV9	TRBD2	NA	TRBJ2-1	16	CASSVSGSSGGNEQFF	TGTGCCAGCAGCGTAAGTGGGTCTAGCGGGGGGAATGAGCAGTTCTTC
TRBV6-1	NA	NA	TRBJ1-2	14	CASRDAGVGYGYTF	TGTGCCAGCAGGGATGCAGGGGTTGGGTATGGCTACACCTTC
TRBV2	TRBD2	once	TRBJ2-3	15	CASSGRREDADTQYF	TGTGCCAGCAGTGGCCGGCGGGAGGACGCAGATACGCAGTATTTT
TRBV28	NA	NA	TRBJ1-5	14	CASSSPGGRQPQHF	TGTGCCAGCAGTTCCCCGGGGGGCCGGCAGCCCCAGCATTTT
TRBV5-3	NA	few	TRBJ2-2	13	CARSSTNTGELFF	TGTGCCAGAAGCTCGACGAACACCGGGGAGCTGTTTTTT
TRBV27	TRBD2	NA	TRBJ2-1	15	CASSFLAGDYNEQFF	TGTGCCAGCAGTTTCTTAGCGGGGGACTACAATGAGCAGTTCTTC
TRBV28	TRBD2	NA	TRBJ2-7	15	CASRAGTSGYYEQYF	TGTGCCAGCAGGGCCGGGACTAGCGGATACTACGAGCAGTACTTC
TRBV5-1	TRBD1	NA	TRBJ2-5	14	CASGSTGGGETQYF	TGCGCCAGCGGCTCGACAGGGGGCGGTGAGACCCAGTACTTC
TRBV10-3	TRBD2	NA	TRBJ2-7	13	CAISPPRGGEQYF	TGTGCCATCAGTCCCCCCCGGGGGGGCGAGCAGTACTTC
TRBV7-3	NA	NA	TRBJ2-3	13	CASSRGWRDTQYF	TGTGCCAGCAGCCGCGGCTGGAGAGATACGCAGTATTTT
TRBV7-8	NA	NA	TRBJ1-4	12	CASSLRAEKLFF	TGTGCCAGCAGCCTTAGGGCTGAAAAACTGTTTTTT
TRBV5-1	NA	once	TRBJ2-5	15	CASRRSSGYQETQYF	TGCGCCAGCAGGAGAAGTTCGGGGTACCAAGAGACCCAGTACTTC
TRBV7-3	TRBD1	NA	TRBJ2-7	14	CASSLRQGPYEQYF	TGTGCCAGCAGCTTAAGACAGGGGCCCTACGAGCAGTACTTC
TRBV27	NA	once	TRBJ2-1	13	CASSFTGVNEQFF	TGTGCCAGCAGTTTCACGGGAGTAAATGAGCAGTTCTTC
TRBV5-1	NA	NA	TRBJ2-1	15	CASSLVASSHNEQFF	TGCGCCAGCAGCTTGGTGGCTAGCTCCCACAATGAGCAGTTCTTC
TRBV5-5	NA	NA	TRBJ2-3	13	CASSLGDTDTQYF	TGTGCCAGCAGCTTGGGCGACACAGATACGCAGTATTTT
TRBV15	NA	NA	TRBJ1-1	13	CATSRGANTEAFF	TGTGCCACCAGCAGAGGGGCCAACACTGAAGCTTTCTTT
TRBV7-8	TRBD2	NA	TRBJ2-7	15	CASSLRGGESYEQYF	TGTGCCAGCAGCCTTCGGGGAGGGGAATCCTACGAGCAGTACTTC
TRBV18	TRBD2	NA	TRBJ2-7	15	CASSPPGRGLYEQYF	TGTGCCAGCTCACCTCCCGGGAGGGGACTCTACGAGCAGTACTTC
TRBV9	NA	NA	TRBJ2-1	14	CASSVGSSYNEQFF	TGTGCCAGCAGCGTAGGAAGCTCCTACAATGAGCAGTTCTTC
TRBV6-5	TRBD1	NA	TRBJ2-2	15	CASSRTGFNTGELFF	TGTGCCAGCAGTCGGACAGGGTTTAACACCGGGGAGCTGTTTTTT
TRBV18	TRBD1	NA	TRBJ2-7	18	CASSKPRDRGAGNYEQYF	TGTGCCAGCTCAAAGCCCCGGGACAGGGGAGCAGGGAATTACGAGCAGTACTTC
TRBV11-2	NA	NA	TRBJ2-2	14	CASSSLLGPGELFF	TGTGCCAGCAGCTCATTGCTAGGACCCGGGGAGCTGTTTTTT
TRBV9	NA	NA	TRBJ2-7	14	CASSRDGTSYEQYF	TGTGCCAGCAGCCGGGACGGAACCTCCTACGAGCAGTACTTC
TRBV27	TRBD2	once	TRBJ2-1	16	CASSNVGTSGSSEQFF	TGTGCCAGCAGTAACGTCGGGACTAGCGGGAGTAGCGAGCAGTTCTTC
TRBV20-1	NA	NA	TRBJ2-3	11	CSARASNTQYF	TGCAGTGCTAGAGCCAGCAATACGCAGTATTTT
TRBV2	NA	NA	TRBJ1-2	13	CASERTVYYGYTF	TGTGCCAGCGAGAGGACGGTATACTATGGCTACACCTTC
TRBV7-9	NA	NA	TRBJ1-4	15	CASSSDGATNEKLFF	TGTGCCAGCAGCTCAGACGGTGCAACTAATGAAAAACTGTTTTTT
TRBV2	TRBD1	NA	TRBJ2-5	14	CASSTDRGRETQYF	TGTGCCAGCAGTACAGACAGGGGTAGGGAGACCCAGTACTTC
TRBV5-4	NA	NA	TRBJ1-1	15	CASSLAASGGTEAFF	TGTGCCAGCAGCTTGGCCGCCAGTGGAGGAACTGAAGCTTTCTTT
TRBV7-9	NA	NA	TRBJ2-7	15	CASSLVVGWAYEQYF	TGTGCCAGCAGCTTGGTCGTGGGGTGGGCCTACGAGCAGTACTTC
TRBV15	TRBD2	NA	TRBJ2-5	17	CATSREPRLAGGETQYF	TGTGCCACCAGCCGAGAACCTAGACTAGCCGGAGGGGAGACCCAGTACTTC
TRBV2	TRBD2	few	TRBJ2-3	13	CASSETPRGAQYF	TGTGCCAGCAGTGAAACGCCGCGGGGGGCGCAGTATTTT